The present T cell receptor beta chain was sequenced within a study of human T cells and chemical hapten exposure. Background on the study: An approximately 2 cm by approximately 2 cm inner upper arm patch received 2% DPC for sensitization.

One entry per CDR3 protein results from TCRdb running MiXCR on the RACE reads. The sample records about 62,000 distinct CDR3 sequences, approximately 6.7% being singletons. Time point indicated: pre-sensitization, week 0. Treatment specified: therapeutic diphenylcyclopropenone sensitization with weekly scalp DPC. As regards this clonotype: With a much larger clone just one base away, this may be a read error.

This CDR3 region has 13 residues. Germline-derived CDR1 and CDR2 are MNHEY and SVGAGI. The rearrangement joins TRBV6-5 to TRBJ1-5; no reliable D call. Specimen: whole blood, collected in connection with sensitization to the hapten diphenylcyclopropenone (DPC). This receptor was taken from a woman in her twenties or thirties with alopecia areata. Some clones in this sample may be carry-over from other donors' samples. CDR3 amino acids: CASSLGFRQPRHF. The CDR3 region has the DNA TGTGCCAGCAGTTTGGGTTTTCGTCAGCCCCGGCATTTT.